The text below deals with one TCR beta chain. The data derive from a study of blood T cell repertoires in COVID-19. Clones were sequenced by immunoSEQ multiplex PCR, and TCRdb holds only the in-frame ones, with some missing. The sample yields tens of thousands of clones, 91% seen once. The J segment lost 11 bases and the V segment lost 2 bases, leaving 12 bases of the junction unmatched. The germline V gene encodes CDR1 MNHNS and CDR2 SASEGT. This CDR3 contains 14 residues. V is TRBV6-1 and J is TRBJ2-7; TRBD2 matches at 7 bases. Input material: peripheral blood. This receptor was taken from a human donor in a cohort sampled during active COVID-19. The CDR3 sequence: CASSEFREDSGEYF. DNA of the CDR3: TGTGCCAGCAGTGAATTTCGGGAGGATTCGGGGGAGTACTTC.